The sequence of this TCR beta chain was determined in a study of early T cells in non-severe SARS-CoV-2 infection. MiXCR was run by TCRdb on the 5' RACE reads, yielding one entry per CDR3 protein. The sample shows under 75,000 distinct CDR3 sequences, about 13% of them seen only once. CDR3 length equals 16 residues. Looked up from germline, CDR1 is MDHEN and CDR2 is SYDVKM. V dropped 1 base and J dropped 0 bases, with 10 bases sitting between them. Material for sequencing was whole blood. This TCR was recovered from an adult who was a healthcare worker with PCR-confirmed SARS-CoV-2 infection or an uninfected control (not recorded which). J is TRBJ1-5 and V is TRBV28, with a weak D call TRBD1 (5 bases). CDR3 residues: CASSLFGGNSNQPQHF. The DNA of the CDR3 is TGTGCCAGCAGTTTATTTGGGGGAAATAGCAATCAGCCCCAGCATTTT.